This T cell receptor beta chain appears in the sequencing data of a study of blood T cell repertoires in COVID-19. Study summary: Samples taken during acute and convalescent COVID-19 were collected in the United States, Italy and Spain.

Methods used by the authors: Nucleated cell number was recorded as an estimate derived from reference gene primer amplification. Clones were sequenced by immunoSEQ multiplex PCR, and TCRdb holds only the in-frame ones, with some missing. V and J calls and clone size follow that table, whereas D and trimming were derived from the DNA. The sample gives more than 90,000 clones, 80% to 90% of which show up once; approximately 8% is in the top ten. The CDR3 is 15 residues long. V gave up 0 bases and J gave up 4 bases, with 12 bases separating them. CDR1 is GTSNPN and CDR2 is SVGIG in the germline V gene (reference sequence).

The chain uses TRBV30 and TRBJ1-4; a weak D match, TRBD1 (6 bases). Sequencing was carried out using peripheral blood. This clonotype originated in a man between 65 and 79 years old who had recovered from COVID-19. Here the CDR3 reads CAWSVRGGRNEKLFF. DNA for the CDR3: TGTGCCTGGAGTGTCCGTGGGGGCCGTAATGAAAAACTGTTTTTT.